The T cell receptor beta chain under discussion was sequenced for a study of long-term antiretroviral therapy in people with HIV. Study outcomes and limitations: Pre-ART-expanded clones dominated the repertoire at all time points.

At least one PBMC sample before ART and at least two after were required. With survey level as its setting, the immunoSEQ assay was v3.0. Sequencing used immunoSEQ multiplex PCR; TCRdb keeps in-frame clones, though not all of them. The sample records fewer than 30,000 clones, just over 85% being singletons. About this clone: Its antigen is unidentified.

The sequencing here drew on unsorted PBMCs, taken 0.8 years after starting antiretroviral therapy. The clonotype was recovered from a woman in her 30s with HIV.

The CDR3 sequence: CASSYSGTGETQYF. DNA for the CDR3: TGTGCCAGCAGCTATTCCGGGACTGGGGAGACCCAGTACTTC. The chain is built from TRBV7-2 and TRBJ2-5; TRBD2 is a possible D gene (6 bases). The V and J ends lost 4 bases and 5 bases respectively, with 14 bases between them. This CDR3 has 14 amino acids. Germline V gene data show CDR1 as SGHTA and CDR2 as FQGNSA.